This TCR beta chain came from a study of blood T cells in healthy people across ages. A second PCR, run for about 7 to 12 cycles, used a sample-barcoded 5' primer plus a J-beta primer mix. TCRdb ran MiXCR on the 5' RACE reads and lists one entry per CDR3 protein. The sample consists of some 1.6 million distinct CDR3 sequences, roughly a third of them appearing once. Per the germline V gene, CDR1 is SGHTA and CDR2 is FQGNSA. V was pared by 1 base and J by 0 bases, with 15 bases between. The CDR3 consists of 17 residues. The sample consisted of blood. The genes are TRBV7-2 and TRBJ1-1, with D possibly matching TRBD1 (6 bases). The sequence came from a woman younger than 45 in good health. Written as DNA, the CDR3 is TGTGCCAGCAGCTTAGAGGCTTGGGGGCGGGTGAACACTGAAGCTTTCTTT. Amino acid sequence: CASSLEAWGRVNTEAFF.